Sequencing of this T cell receptor beta chain was carried out in a study of CD8 T cells in Susac syndrome. This clonotype was seen just once. RNA in amounts of about 0.5 to 1 ug was reverse transcribed with random hexamers. TCRdb itself ran the immunoSEQ multiplex PCR reads through MiXCR, one entry per CDR3 protein. The sample lists about 140,000 distinct CDR3 sequences, 85% to 95% seen once, with about 0.18% in the top ten. The germline V gene encodes CDR1 MGHRA and CDR2 YSYEKL. V lost 0 bases to trimming and J lost 2 bases, with 24 bases between them. The CDR3 spans 20 residues. This receptor was identified in a human donor with Susac syndrome. The chain uses TRBV4-1 and TRBJ2-3, with a weak D call TRBD2 (6 bases). The sequenced sample was CD8+ T cells from PBMCs. Here the CDR3 DNA reads TGCGCCAGCAGCCAAGATCCCTGGGGACTGGCTTTGACCGACACAGATACGCAGTATTTT. This sequence encodes CASSQDPWGLALTDTDTQYF.